Sequencing of this T cell receptor (beta chain) was carried out in a study of CD8+ T cells in alopecia areata. In the study overall: Tofacitinib administration to treated patients was oral, at 5 to 10 mg twice daily. Study observations and caveats: Normal scalp had lower clonality than lesional scalp, with alopecia totalis/universalis lesions showing this most strongly. The study found TCR sharing across patients less clear than in mice, possibly for HLA reasons.

cDNA serving as the sequencing template came from extracted, reverse transcribed RNA. TCRdb's copy holds only in-frame clones and misses some; the assay was immunoSEQ multiplex PCR. Seen here are more than 12,000 clones, 58% observed once, and the top ten hold roughly 11%. CDR1 and CDR2 (germline): MDHEN, SYDVKM. The CDR3 is 15 residues long. V lost 1 base to trimming and J lost 2 bases, with 10 bases between them. This clone was picked up a small number of times. The antigen is undetermined. The investigators collected lesional scalp punch biopsies and peripheral blood from alopecia areata patients. The chain joins TRBV28 to TRBJ2-3; D remains ambiguous. This specimen consisted of skin, obtained at week 0. This clonotype originated in a human donor with alopecia areata. The CDR3 loop reads CASSLFRLHTDTQYF. CDR3 nucleotides: TGTGCCAGCAGTTTATTTAGGCTCCACACAGATACGCAGTATTTT.